This T cell receptor beta chain derives from a study of PD-L1 blockade in urothelial cancer (dated by TCRdb to about 2017). A note on the overall study: All patients started therapy in about 2014 and received atezolizumab 1,200 mg intravenously every 3 weeks. Durable clinical benefit was defined as progression-free survival longer than 6 months, and TCR features were also tested against progression-free and overall survival. A median of roughly 140,000 T cells and around 81,000 unique TCRs was obtained from blood samples, and a median clonality of roughly 0.08 was observed. An ECOG performance status of 0 or 1 was recorded for the patients, and 0 to 3 prior chemotherapy regimens had been received by the patients. Blood samples were analyzed at 3 weeks after treatment start (second dose) and at 6 weeks after treatment start. The study, an exploratory multi-omic analysis, examined somatic, immune and clinical correlates of response to PD-L1 blockade with atezolizumab in urothelial cancer. Whole exome sequencing and RNA sequencing of pretreatment tumors were performed alongside TCR sequencing in the same patients. Pretreatment tumor samples, along with matched peripheral blood collected serially before and after atezolizumab treatment, underwent TCR sequencing. Pretreatment blood TCR-seq was available for about 30 patients, at least one posttreatment blood collection was obtained for some 25 patients, and tumor TCR-seq was available for some 25 patients. About nine tenths of the roughly 29 patients were males with bladder-origin urothelial cancer, and about 65% of the roughly 30 reported a prior smoking history. Fewer than ten patients reached durable clinical benefit, while some 20 patients did not. The paper's findings and limits, for the study overall: Greater expansion of tumor-associated TCR clones in peripheral blood 3 weeks after the start of treatment was observed in patients with durable benefit (n of about 24, p = 0.022). Because of the small sample size (n = 29) and the many exploratory analyses performed, the results are intended to be regarded as hypothesis-generating. A pretreatment peripheral blood TCR clonality below the median was linked to improved progression-free and overall survival.

A cohort of about 30 patients with locally advanced or metastatic urothelial carcinoma, treated at Memorial Sloan Kettering on a trial protocol, was included. Peripheral blood mononuclear cells were collected pretreatment and during treatment, with between 1 and 8 total time points obtained per patient. The Qiagen DNeasy Blood extraction kit was used to purify genomic DNA from total PBMCs and from tumor samples. PBMCs were collected pretreatment and during treatment, and were isolated and stored as previously described. With respect to this clone: Its antigen has not been determined. Base qualities are missing; no much larger clone stands one base away.

Each PCR received spiked-in synthetic TCR analog templates so that absolute template abundance could be estimated from read counts. The immunoSEQ assay was used to amplify TCRbeta CDR3 regions from genomic DNA with bias-controlled V and J gene primers. Rearranged TCRbeta segments were sequenced at approximately 20X coverage. In the paper's pipeline: Sequencing errors were corrected by clustering, and CDR3s were annotated against IMGT so that V, D and J genes could be assigned. Downstream analyses used only productive TCRbeta rearrangements, leaving out any out-of-frame or stop-codon sequences. To compute clonality, Shannon entropy was normalized by the log of the number of unique productive sequences and then subtracted from one. Fisher's exact test with Benjamini-Hochberg correction, using a cutoff of adjusted p below 0.01, was how clones that differed between time points or between blood and tumor were identified. Sourced from immuneACCESS, this table was stored by TCRdb with only in-frame sequences that have V and J called. A share of the clones is absent; for the studies checked, an unresolved V gene accounts for under half, and the remainder has no known explanation. Clone size and V and J calls were adopted from that table, with D and trimming inferred from the DNA. Within this sample are approximately 110,000 clones, with 70% to 90% of them counted one time only. Of the sample, 2% to 2.5% is held by the ten largest clones.

The CDR3 numbers 15 residues from cysteine through phenylalanine. The only DNA kept is the CDR3, 45 bases in frame from the first base. At the junction V is shortened by 6 bases and J by 6 bases, with 17 bases in between. Looking up the germline V gene (reference sequence) yields CDR1 MNHNY and CDR2 SVGAGI. Recombination joined TRBV6-6 with TRBJ2-2; possibly the D gene is TRBD1, per 5 matching bases. The sequence came from a man aged 45-65 years with urothelial cancer. Sequencing used PBMCs, obtained around atezolizumab (anti-PD-L1) treatment. The CDR3 reads CASRPPQGIAGELFF. The DNA is as follows: TGTGCCAGCAGGCCGCCCCAGGGAATAGCCGGGGAGCTGTTTTTT.